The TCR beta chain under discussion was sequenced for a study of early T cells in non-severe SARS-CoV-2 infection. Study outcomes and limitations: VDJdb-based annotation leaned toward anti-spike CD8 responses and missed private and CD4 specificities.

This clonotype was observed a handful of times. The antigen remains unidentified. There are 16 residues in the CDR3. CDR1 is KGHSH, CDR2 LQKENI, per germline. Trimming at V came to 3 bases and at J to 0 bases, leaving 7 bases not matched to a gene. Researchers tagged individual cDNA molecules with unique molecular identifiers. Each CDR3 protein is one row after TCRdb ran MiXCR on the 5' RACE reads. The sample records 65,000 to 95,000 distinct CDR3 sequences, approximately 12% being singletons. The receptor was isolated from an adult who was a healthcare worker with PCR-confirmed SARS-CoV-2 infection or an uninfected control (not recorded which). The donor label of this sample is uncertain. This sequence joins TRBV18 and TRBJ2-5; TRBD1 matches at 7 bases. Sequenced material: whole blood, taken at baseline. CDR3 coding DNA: TGTGCCAGCTCACCGACGACAGGGTCGTACCAAGAGACCCAGTACTTC. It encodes CASSPTTGSYQETQYF.